These 12 T cell receptor beta chains originate from one sample sequenced in a study of CD8 T cells in ankylosing spondylitis. Overall study results and limits: A motif in TCR beta, a set of roughly eight highly homologous variants, appeared characteristic of ankylosing spondylitis blood.

TCRdb re-derived calls from the 5' RACE reads in MiXCR, one entry per CDR3 protein. The sample includes more than 300,000 distinct CDR3 sequences, less than 9.5% seen only once; the top ten take roughly 15%. Their antigen targets remain unknown. Sequencing was done on a sample of blood, either unsorted or a sorted T cell fraction (not recorded which). These receptors came from a male donor with ankylosing spondylitis.

The chain couples TRBV7-9 to TRBJ1-1; no clear D gene. Germline V CDR1 and CDR2: SEHNR, FQNEAQ (reference sequence). The CDR3 sequence is 13 residues long. Trimming pared 3 bases from V and 11 bases from J, leaving 16 bases between. The CDR3: CASSLSSPDRAFF. The CDR3, as DNA: TGTGCCAGCAGCTTGTCCAGTCCGGATCGGGCTTTCTTT. Filled out from reference TRBV7-9 and TRBJ1-1, the complete variable domain reads DTGVSQNPRHKITKRGQNVTFRCDPISEHNRLYWYRQTLGQGPEFLTYFQNEAQLEKSRLLSDRFSAERPKGSFSTLEIQRTEQGDSAMYLCASSLSSPDRAFFGQGTRLTVV.

V and J are TRBV4-1 and TRBJ2-7, with unresolved D. V was cut by 8 bases and J by 3 bases, with 14 bases left in between. Germline V gene sequence: CDR1 MGHRA, CDR2 YSYEKL. The CDR3 extends over 13 amino acids. The CDR3 spells CASGKALSYEQYF. The DNA for the CDR3 is TGCGCCAGCGGAAAGGCCCTCAGCTACGAGCAGTACTTC.

This clonotype was picked up many times. The rearrangement joins TRBV5-1 to TRBJ2-7; TRBD2 is a possible D gene (7 bases). The CDR3 runs 14 residues. Trimming removed 4 bases from V and 0 bases from J, with 11 bases in between. Germline loops: CDR1 SGHRS, CDR2 YFSETQ. The CDR3 DNA follows: TGCGCCAGCAGCCCAGGGGACTACTCCTACGAGCAGTACTTC. Its translation is CASSPGDYSYEQYF.

This clonotype has ten or more counts. The chain combines TRBV28 with TRBJ1-1; a weak D match, TRBD1 (6 bases). The germline V and J ends were trimmed by 10 bases and 4 bases, with 28 bases remaining between them. The germline gives CDR1 MDHEN, CDR2 SYDVKM. This CDR3 contains 17 residues. CDR3 DNA: TGTGCCACCAGCGGAGCCGGGACACTTTTGGGCGGCACTGAAGCTTTCTTT. Translation gives CATSGAGTLLGGTEAFF.

This clonotype occurred a few times. The chain uses TRBV6-1 and TRBJ2-5; weak D call: TRBD2 (5 bases). This CDR3 is built from 15 residues. Germline values: CDR1 MNHNS, CDR2 SASEGT. V shed 6 bases and J shed 2 bases, with 16 bases lying between them. The CDR3 DNA reads as TGTGCCAGCAGACGCCGTGGACTCTCACAAGAGACCCAGTACTTC. Its protein is CASRRRGLSQETQYF.

This clonotype came up many times. The rearrangement joins TRBV10-3 to TRBJ1-1; 8 positions agree with TRBD1. The CDR3 totals 16 residues. From germline, CDR1 is ENHRY and CDR2 SYGVKD. J gave up 0 bases and V 3 bases, and 6 bases lay outside the gene matches. The CDR3 DNA reads TGTGCCATCAGTGAATCGGGACAGGATATGAACACTGAAGCTTTCTTT. Its protein product is CAISESGQDMNTEAFF.

The chain links TRBV20-1 to TRBJ2-7; TRBD1 is a possible D gene (6 bases). The germline gives CDR1 DFQATT, CDR2 SNEGSKA (reference sequence). V lost 3 bases and J lost 3, with 12 bases in between. CDR3 length: 13 amino acids. The CDR3 sequence is CSARGDTYYEQYF. CDR3 DNA sequence: TGCAGTGCTAGGGGGGACACCTACTACGAGCAGTACTTC.

The chain couples TRBV9 to TRBJ1-4, with 9 positions matching TRBD1. V lost 3 bases, J lost 2 bases, and 2 bases stayed unmatched. Germline CDR1 SGDLS, CDR2 YYNGEE. The CDR3 is 15 residues long. The CDR3 sequence is CASSAGTGTNEKLFF. The CDR3 DNA reads TGTGCCAGCAGCGCCGGGACAGGGACTAATGAAAAACTGTTTTTT. Full variable domain (rest looked up from reference TRBV9 and TRBJ1-4): DSGVTQTPKHLITATGQRVTLRCSPRSGDLSVYWYQQSLDQGLQFLIQYYNGEERAKGNILERFSAQQFPDLHSELNLSSLELGDSALYFCASSAGTGTNEKLFFGSGTQLSVL.

This clonotype was detected only a few times. The gene calls are TRBV20-1 and TRBJ2-3; 7 nucleotides agree with TRBD2. The length of the CDR3 is 13 residues. The V and J ends lost 2 bases and 4 bases, in that order; junction bases with no gene match: 3. Germline V gives CDR1 DFQATT, CDR2 SNEGSKA (reference sequence). The CDR3 coding sequence is TGCAGTGCTAGACTAGCGGCCCCAGATACGCAGTATTTT. Translated: CSARLAAPDTQYF.

This chain links TRBV2 with TRBJ2-3; D gene unclear. This CDR3 has 13 amino acids. In germline, CDR1 is SNHLY, CDR2 FYNNEI. Trimming shortened V by 6 bases and J by 6 bases, and 13 bases separated the two germline ends. CDR3 nucleotide sequence: TGTGCCAGCAGCCTCCGGGTAATTGATACGCAGTATTTT. Amino acids: CASSLRVIDTQYF.

CDR3 amino acids: CASSETSGINEQFF. CDR3 coding DNA: TGTGCCAGCAGTGAAACTAGCGGGATTAATGAGCAGTTCTTC. V usage is TRBV6-1 and J usage is TRBJ2-1; 10 bases are shared with TRBD2. The V and J ends lost 2 bases and 7 bases, in that order; junction bases with no gene match: 2. CDR1 is MNHNS and CDR2 is SASEGT in the germline V gene. The CDR3 consists of 14 residues.

This clonotype has a handful of counts. This sequence joins TRBV4-2 and TRBJ1-1, with 10 nucleotides matching TRBD1. V shed 11 bases, J shed 5 bases, and the junction held 14 bases outside the gene matches. This CDR3 contains 15 residues. The germline V gene has CDR1 LGHNA and CDR2 YNFKEQ. The CDR3 DNA reads as TGTGCCTTCGGGGGGGTACCGGGACAGGGGACTGAAGCTTTCTTT. Protein: CAFGGVPGQGTEAFF.